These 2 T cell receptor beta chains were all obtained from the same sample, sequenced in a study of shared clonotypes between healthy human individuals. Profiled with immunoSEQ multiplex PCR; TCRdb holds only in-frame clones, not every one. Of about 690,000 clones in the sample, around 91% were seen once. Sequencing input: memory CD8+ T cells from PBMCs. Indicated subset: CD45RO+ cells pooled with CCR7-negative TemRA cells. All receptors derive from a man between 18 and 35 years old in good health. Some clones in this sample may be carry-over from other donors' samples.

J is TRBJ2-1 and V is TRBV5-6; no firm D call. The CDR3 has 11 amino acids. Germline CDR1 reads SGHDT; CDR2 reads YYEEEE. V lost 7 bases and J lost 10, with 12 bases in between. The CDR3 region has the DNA TGTGCCAGCGGATCACGACCAGAGCAGTTCTTC. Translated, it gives CASGSRPEQFF. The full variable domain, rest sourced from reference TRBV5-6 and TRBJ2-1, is DAGVTQSPTHLIKTRGQQVTLRCSPKSGHDTVSWYQQALGQGPQFIFQYYEEEERQRGNFPDRFSGHQFPNYSSELNVNALLLGDSALYLCASGSRPEQFFGPGTRLTVL.

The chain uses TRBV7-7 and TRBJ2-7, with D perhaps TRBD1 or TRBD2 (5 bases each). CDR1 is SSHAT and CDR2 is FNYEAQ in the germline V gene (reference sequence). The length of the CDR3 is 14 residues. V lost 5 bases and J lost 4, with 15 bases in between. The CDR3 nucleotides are TGTGCCAGCAGCCAGGGACCTTCGGGGTACGAGCAGTACTTC. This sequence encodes CASSQGPSGYEQYF.